The 20 T cell receptor beta chains below come from one sample, sequenced in a study of control samples from healthy donors and cancer patients. TCRdb keeps only in-frame clones here, not all; method: immunoSEQ multiplex PCR. Found here are 96,000 or so clones, approximately 95% of them singletons; the top ten hold less than 10%. What was sequenced was blood. These receptor sequences come from a man younger than 30 in good health.

This rearrangement joins TRBV30 to TRBJ1-1, with D hard to call. V shed 0 bases and J shed 0 bases, with 8 bases lying between them. Germline values: CDR1 GTSNPN, CDR2 SVGIG (reference sequence). CDR3 size: 14 residues. The CDR3 is CAWSVPVMNTEAFF. The CDR3 bases are TGTGCCTGGAGTGTACCCGTCATGAACACTGAAGCTTTCTTT.

The chain couples TRBV14 to TRBJ1-2; D is possibly TRBD1 (6 bases). CDR3 length: 15 residues. V lost 0 bases, J lost 7 bases, and 15 bases lay in between. Germline loops: CDR1 SGHDN, CDR2 FVKESK. CDR3 sequence reads: CASSQDRGFRTGYTF. CDR3 DNA: TGTGCCAGCAGCCAAGATAGGGGGTTTCGGACTGGCTACACCTTC.

The V and J genes are TRBV2 and TRBJ1-1; no clear D. Trimming left V 7 bases short and J 1 base short, with 16 bases between. CDR1 SNHLY and CDR2 FYNNEI come from the germline V gene. The CDR3 is 15 amino acids. The CDR3 protein is CASTAGSGANTEAFF. CDR3 nucleotide sequence: TGTGCCAGCACGGCGGGATCAGGAGCGAACACTGAAGCTTTCTTT.

This clone has just a few counts. The rearrangement joins TRBV4-2 to TRBJ1-1; 7 positions agree with TRBD1. The CDR3 contains 18 residues. CDR1 and CDR2 from the germline V gene are LGHNA and YNFKEQ. Trimming cost V 5 bases and J 0 bases; bases outside gene matches: 15. The CDR3 protein is CASSKLTGMNVMNTEAFF. In DNA, the CDR3 is TGTGCCAGCAGCAAACTGACAGGGATGAACGTAATGAACACTGAAGCTTTCTTT.

The chain recombines TRBV21-1 with TRBJ2-1; the D call in the table, TRBD1, was not verified against the DNA. TRBV21-1 is recorded as a pseudogene. The CDR3 is made up of 16 amino acids. The CDR3 loop reads CASHIIRDRARVEQFF. The CDR3 DNA follows: TGTGCCAGCCACATTATTCGGGACAGGGCGCGTGTGGAGCAGTTCTTC.

This clone showed up just a few times. This rearrangement joins TRBV19 to TRBJ2-7; 7 bases agree with TRBD2. Trimming at V came to 3 bases and at J to 2 bases, leaving 4 bases not matched to a gene. Germline V gene data show CDR1 as LNHDA and CDR2 as SQIVND (reference sequence). The CDR3 runs 14 residues. The CDR3 coding sequence is TGTGCCAGTAGTATTCCGGGAGGAGCCTACGAGCAGTACTTC. Translating gives CASSIPGGAYEQYF.

This chain uses TRBV11-2 with TRBJ1-4, with a tentative D call TRBD1 (5 bases). The CDR3 totals 13 residues. The germline V gene encodes CDR1 SGHAT and CDR2 FQNNGV. The ends were cut back, 5 bases at V and 8 bases at J, with 12 bases in the middle. CDR3 DNA sequence: TGTGCCAGCAGCCGACAGAACAGGGAAAAACTGTTTTTT. This encodes CASSRQNREKLFF.

This clone has just one count. This chain joins TRBV9 and TRBJ1-1; no clear D. V was clipped by 0 bases and J by 5 bases, with 11 bases between them. Germline V lookup: CDR1 SGDLS, CDR2 YYNGEE. The CDR3 has 14 residues. In DNA form, the CDR3 reads TGTGCCAGCAGCGTAGACGCCTTCGGGACTGAAGCTTTCTTT. Translation: CASSVDAFGTEAFF.

The chain couples TRBV2 to TRBJ1-1, with TRBD1 matching over 7 bases. J gave up 2 bases and V 6 bases, and 9 bases lay outside the gene matches. Germline assignment: CDR1 SNHLY and CDR2 FYNNEI. This CDR3 region has 15 residues. The CDR3 sequence: CASRTLTGSNTEAFF. CDR3 nucleotide sequence: TGTGCCAGCAGGACGCTGACAGGGTCAAACACTGAAGCTTTCTTT.

The chain has TRBV19 and TRBJ1-3, with TRBD1 as a possible D gene (5 bases). Germline V gene lookup returns CDR1 LNHDA and CDR2 SQIVND (reference sequence). The length of the CDR3 is 14 residues. V was cut by 7 bases and J by 0 bases, with 10 bases left in between. This CDR3 reads CASIQDHSGNTIYF. The CDR3 region has the DNA TGTGCCAGTATACAGGACCACTCTGGAAACACCATATATTTT.

This sequence joins TRBV7-2 and TRBJ2-7; D ambiguous. V lost 3 bases and J 0 bases, leaving 6 bases between the germline ends. This CDR3 contains 13 residues. CDR1 and CDR2 (germline): SGHTA, FQGNSA. CDR3 DNA: TGTGCCAGCAGCTTGGACCACTCCTACGAGCAGTACTTC. Translated: CASSLDHSYEQYF.

In DNA, the CDR3 is TGTGCCAGCAGCTTCCCTAGGGCGGCGCTAAGGGAAGCTTTCTTT. Its protein is CASSFPRAALREAFF. V usage is TRBV6-5 and J usage is TRBJ1-1; D gene unclear. The CDR3 has 15 residues. The V gene lost 6 bases and the J gene lost 8 bases, with 22 bases spanning the gap. The germline V gene has CDR1 MNHEY and CDR2 SVGAGI.

CDR3 sequence: CASSGGANVLTF. The CDR3 coding sequence is TGTGCCAGCAGTGGTGGGGCCAACGTCCTGACTTTC. The J gene is TRBJ2-6, the V gene TRBV27; D not resolved. Germline assignment: CDR1 MNHEY and CDR2 SMNVEV (reference sequence). The CDR3 consists of 12 residues. V lost 5 bases and J 3 bases, leaving 2 bases between the germline ends.

This chain connects TRBV6-2 or TRBV6-3 to TRBJ1-2; no clear D gene. Germline lookup yields CDR1 MNHEY and CDR2 SVGEGT. The germline V and J ends were trimmed by 2 bases and 5 bases, with 6 bases remaining between them. The CDR3 sequence is 12 residues long. In DNA form, the CDR3 reads TGTGCCAGCAGTTACGCGCCATATGGCTACACCTTC. It translates to CASSYAPYGYTF.

The genes are TRBV6-5 and TRBJ1-2, with D hard to call. The CDR3 totals 14 residues. The V gene lost 6 bases and the J gene lost 2 bases, with 13 bases spanning the gap. The germline CDR1 and CDR2 sequences are MNHEY and SVGAGI. In nucleotides, the CDR3 is TGTGCCAGCAGATCAAGAGAGATCAACTATGGCTACACCTTC. Protein: CASRSREINYGYTF.

This rearrangement joins TRBV11-3 to TRBJ2-1; 9 nucleotides match TRBD1. With V trimmed by 5 bases and J by 10 bases, 12 bases remained unmatched. The CDR3 spans 15 residues. Germline loops: CDR1 SGHNT, CDR2 YENEEA. CDR3 sequence (DNA): TGTGCCAGCAGCCCAACCGGGACAGGGCTGATGGAGCAGTTCTTC. It specifies CASSPTGTGLMEQFF.

This clone has a handful of counts. The V call is TRBV7-2, the J call TRBJ2-3, with TRBD2 matching over 10 bases. The CDR3 loop spans 17 amino acids. J lost 2 bases, V lost 6 bases, and 11 bases had no gene match. Germline CDR1 is SGHTA and CDR2 is FQGNSA. The CDR3 region is CASRFTIAGGYTDTQYF. CDR3 DNA: TGTGCCAGCAGATTCACGATAGCGGGGGGTTACACAGATACGCAGTATTTT.

The rearrangement uses TRBV13 and TRBJ2-2; D is perhaps TRBD2 (6 bases). V was pared by 11 bases and J by 5 bases, with 15 bases between. CDR1 is PRHDT, CDR2 FYEKMQ, per germline (reference sequence). The CDR3 has 13 amino acids. The CDR3 sequence is CAVQTGGTGELFF. CDR3 DNA sequence: TGTGCCGTGCAGACCGGGGGTACCGGGGAGCTGTTTTTT.

V usage is TRBV4-1 and J usage is TRBJ1-5; unclear D gene. The CDR3 totals 16 residues. Germline V CDR1 and CDR2: MGHRA, YSYEKL. V was pared by 0 bases and J by 3 bases, with 12 bases between. CDR3 protein: CASSQEFTRPNQPQHF. Here the CDR3 DNA reads TGCGCCAGCAGCCAAGAATTTACCAGGCCCAATCAGCCCCAGCATTTT.

The rearrangement joins TRBV19 to TRBJ1-1, with 7 bases aligning to TRBD1. Germline CDR1 and CDR2: LNHDA and SQIVND (reference sequence). The CDR3 consists of 14 residues. The V gene end was trimmed by 5 bases and the J gene end by 4 bases; junction bases not matched to a gene: 7. The CDR3 here is CASSPGPGGTEAFF. The CDR3 nucleotides read TGTGCCAGTAGTCCGGGACCAGGGGGCACTGAAGCTTTCTTT.